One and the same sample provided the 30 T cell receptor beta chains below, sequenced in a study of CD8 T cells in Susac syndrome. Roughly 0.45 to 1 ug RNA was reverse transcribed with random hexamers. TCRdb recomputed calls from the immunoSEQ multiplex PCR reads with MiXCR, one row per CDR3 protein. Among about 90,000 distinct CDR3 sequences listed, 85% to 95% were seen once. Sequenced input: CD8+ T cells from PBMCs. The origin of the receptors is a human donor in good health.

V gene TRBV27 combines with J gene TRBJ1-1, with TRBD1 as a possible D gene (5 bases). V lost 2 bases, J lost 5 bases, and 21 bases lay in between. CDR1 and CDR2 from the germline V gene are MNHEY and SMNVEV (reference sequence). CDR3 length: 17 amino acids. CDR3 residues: CASSLSPRTIIATEAFF. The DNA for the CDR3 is TGTGCCAGCAGTTTAAGCCCCAGGACAATAATCGCGACTGAAGCTTTCTTT.

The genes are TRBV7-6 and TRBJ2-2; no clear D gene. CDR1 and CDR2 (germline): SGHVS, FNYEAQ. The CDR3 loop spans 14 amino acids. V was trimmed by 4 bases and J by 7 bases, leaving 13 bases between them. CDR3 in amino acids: CASSSLGPGGELFF. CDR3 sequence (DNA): TGTGCCAGCAGCTCTTTAGGCCCCGGCGGGGAGCTGTTTTTT.

CDR3 in amino acids: CASSQTREQYF. CDR3 sequence (DNA): TGTGCCAGCAGCCAAACGCGAGAGCAGTACTTC. The chain couples TRBV13 to TRBJ2-7; D gene ambiguous. Trimming left V 5 bases short and J 7 bases short, with 9 bases between. Germline loops: CDR1 PRHDT, CDR2 FYEKMQ (reference sequence). This CDR3 comprises 11 residues.

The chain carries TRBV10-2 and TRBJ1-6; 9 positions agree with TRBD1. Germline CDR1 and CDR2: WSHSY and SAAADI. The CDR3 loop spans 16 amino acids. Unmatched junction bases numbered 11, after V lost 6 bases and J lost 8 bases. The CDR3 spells CASRAAGTGMDSPLHF. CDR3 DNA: TGCGCCAGCAGGGCCGCCGGGACAGGGATGGATTCACCCCTCCACTTT.

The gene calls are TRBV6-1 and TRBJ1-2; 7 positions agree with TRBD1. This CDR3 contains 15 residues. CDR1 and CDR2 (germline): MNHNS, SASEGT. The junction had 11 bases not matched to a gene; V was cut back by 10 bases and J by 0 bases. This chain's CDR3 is CATEGTVSANYGYTF. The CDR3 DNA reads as TGTGCCACCGAAGGGACAGTCTCAGCTAACTATGGCTACACCTTC.

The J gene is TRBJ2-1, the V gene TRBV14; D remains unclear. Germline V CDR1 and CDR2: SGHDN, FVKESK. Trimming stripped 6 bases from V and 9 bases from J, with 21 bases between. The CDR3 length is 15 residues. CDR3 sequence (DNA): TGTGCCAGCAGGACGTCCATTTCACCGTCCGGTGAGCAGTTCTTC. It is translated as CASRTSISPSGEQFF.

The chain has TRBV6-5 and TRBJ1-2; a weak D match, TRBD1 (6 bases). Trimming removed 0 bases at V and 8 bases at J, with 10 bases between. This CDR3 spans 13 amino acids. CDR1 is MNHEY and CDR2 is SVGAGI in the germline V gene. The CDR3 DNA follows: TGTGCCAGCAGTTACTCGGAGGGGGGGGGCTACACCTTC. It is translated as CASSYSEGGGYTF.

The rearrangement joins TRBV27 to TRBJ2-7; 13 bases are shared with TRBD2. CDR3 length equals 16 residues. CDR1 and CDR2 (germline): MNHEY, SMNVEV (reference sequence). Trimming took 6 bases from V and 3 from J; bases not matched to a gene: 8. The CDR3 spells CASSQLAGGLSYEQYF. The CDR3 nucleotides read TGTGCCAGCAGCCAACTAGCGGGGGGGCTAAGCTACGAGCAGTACTTC.

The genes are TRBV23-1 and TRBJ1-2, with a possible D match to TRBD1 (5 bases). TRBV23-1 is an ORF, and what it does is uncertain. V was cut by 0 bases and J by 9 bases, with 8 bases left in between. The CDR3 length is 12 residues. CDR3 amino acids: CASSQSEGCYTF. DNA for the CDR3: TGCGCCAGCAGTCAATCGGAGGGGTGCTACACCTTC.

Here the CDR3 reads CASSAGTGKDTQYF. The CDR3, as DNA: TGTGCCAGCAGTGCCGGGACAGGCAAGGATACGCAGTATTTT. This sequence joins TRBV6-1 and TRBJ2-3; 8 bases line up with TRBD1. V lost 4 bases to trimming and J lost 6 bases; unmatched junction nucleotides: 6. The length of the CDR3 is 14 residues. Germline assignment: CDR1 MNHNS and CDR2 SASEGT.

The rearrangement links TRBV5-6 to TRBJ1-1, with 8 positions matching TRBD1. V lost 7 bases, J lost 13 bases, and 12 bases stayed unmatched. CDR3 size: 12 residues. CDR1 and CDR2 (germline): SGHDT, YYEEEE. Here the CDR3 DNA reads TGTGCCAGCGGATCCGGGACAGGCTGGGATTTCTTT. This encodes CASGSGTGWDFF.

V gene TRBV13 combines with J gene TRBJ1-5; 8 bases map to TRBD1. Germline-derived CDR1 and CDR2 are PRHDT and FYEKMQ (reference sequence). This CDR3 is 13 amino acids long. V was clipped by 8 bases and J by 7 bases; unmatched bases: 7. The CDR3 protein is CASGTGGGQPQHF. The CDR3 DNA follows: TGTGCCAGCGGGACAGGAGGGGGCCAGCCCCAGCATTTT.

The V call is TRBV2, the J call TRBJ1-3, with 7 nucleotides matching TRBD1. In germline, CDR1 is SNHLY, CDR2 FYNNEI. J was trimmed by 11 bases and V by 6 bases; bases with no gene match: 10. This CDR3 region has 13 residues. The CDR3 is CASSAYQGGAIYF. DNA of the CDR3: TGTGCCAGCAGCGCTTACCAGGGGGGCGCCATATATTTT.

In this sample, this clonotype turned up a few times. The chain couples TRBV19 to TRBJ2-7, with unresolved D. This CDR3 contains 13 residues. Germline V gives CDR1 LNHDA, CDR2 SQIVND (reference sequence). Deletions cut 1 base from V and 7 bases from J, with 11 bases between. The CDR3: CASSIGVQLEQYF. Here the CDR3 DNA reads TGTGCCAGTAGTATAGGAGTGCAGCTGGAGCAGTACTTC. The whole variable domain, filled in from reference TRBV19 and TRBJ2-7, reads DGGITQSPKYLFRKEGQNVTLSCEQNLNHDAMYWYRQDPGQGLRLIYYSQIVNDFQKGDIAEGYSVSREKKESFPLTVTSAQKNPTAFYLCASSIGVQLEQYFGPGTRLTVT.

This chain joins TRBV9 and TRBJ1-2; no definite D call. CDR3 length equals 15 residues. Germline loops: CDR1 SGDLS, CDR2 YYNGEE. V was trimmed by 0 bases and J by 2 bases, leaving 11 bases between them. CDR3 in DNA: TGTGCCAGCAGCGTAGGTCTGCACTCGAACTATGGCTACACCTTC. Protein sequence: CASSVGLHSNYGYTF.

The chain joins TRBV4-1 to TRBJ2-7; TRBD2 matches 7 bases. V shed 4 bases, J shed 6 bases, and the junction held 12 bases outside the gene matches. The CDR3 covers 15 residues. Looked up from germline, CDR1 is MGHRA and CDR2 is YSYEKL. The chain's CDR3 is CASSLRSSGLSEQYF. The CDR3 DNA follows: TGCGCCAGCAGCCTCCGGTCTAGCGGCCTTAGCGAGCAGTACTTC.

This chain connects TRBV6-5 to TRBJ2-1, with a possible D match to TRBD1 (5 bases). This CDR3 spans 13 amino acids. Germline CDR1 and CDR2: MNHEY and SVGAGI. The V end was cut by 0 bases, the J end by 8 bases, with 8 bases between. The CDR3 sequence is CASSYSIGDEQFF. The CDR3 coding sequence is TGTGCCAGCAGTTACTCGATAGGGGATGAGCAGTTCTTC.

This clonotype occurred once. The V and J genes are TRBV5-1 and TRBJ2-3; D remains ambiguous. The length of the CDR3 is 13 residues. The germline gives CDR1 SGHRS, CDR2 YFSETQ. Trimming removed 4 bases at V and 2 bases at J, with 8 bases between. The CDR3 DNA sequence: TGCGCCAGCAGCCAACTCTCCACAGATACGCAGTATTTT. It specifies CASSQLSTDTQYF.

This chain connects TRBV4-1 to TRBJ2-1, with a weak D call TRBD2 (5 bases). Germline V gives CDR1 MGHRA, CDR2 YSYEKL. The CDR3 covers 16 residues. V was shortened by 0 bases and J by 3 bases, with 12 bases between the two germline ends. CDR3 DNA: TGCGCCAGCAGCCAAGATGGCACTAGGTTCTACAATGAGCAGTTCTTC. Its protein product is CASSQDGTRFYNEQFF.

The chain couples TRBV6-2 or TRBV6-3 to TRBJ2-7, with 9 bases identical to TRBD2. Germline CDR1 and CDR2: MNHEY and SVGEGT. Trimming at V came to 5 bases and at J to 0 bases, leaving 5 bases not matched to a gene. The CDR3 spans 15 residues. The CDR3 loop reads CASSRLADSSYEQYF. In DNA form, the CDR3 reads TGTGCCAGCAGTCGACTAGCGGACAGCTCCTACGAGCAGTACTTC.

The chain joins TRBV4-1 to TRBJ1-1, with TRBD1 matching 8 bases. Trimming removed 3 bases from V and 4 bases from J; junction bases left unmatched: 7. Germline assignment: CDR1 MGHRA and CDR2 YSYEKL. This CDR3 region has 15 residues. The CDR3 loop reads CASSQQSRGLTEAFF. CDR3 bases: TGCGCCAGCAGCCAGCAGTCCAGGGGGCTCACTGAAGCTTTCTTT.

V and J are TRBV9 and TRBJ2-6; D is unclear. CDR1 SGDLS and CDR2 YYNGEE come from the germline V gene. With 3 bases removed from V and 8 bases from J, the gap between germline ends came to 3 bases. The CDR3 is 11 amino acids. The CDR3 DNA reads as TGTGCCAGCAGCGCGCCCAACGTCCTGACTTTC. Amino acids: CASSAPNVLTF.

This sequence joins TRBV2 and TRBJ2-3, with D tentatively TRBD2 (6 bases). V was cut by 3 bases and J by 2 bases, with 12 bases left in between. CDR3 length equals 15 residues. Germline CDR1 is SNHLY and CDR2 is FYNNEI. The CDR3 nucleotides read TGTGCCAGCAGTGAGCGGGGTTCTCACACAGATACGCAGTATTTT. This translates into CASSERGSHTDTQYF.

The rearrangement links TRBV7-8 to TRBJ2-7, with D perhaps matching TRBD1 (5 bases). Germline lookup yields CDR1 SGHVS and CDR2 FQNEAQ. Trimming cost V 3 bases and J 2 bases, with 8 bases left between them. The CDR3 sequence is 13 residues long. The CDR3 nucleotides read TGTGCCAGCAGCTTGTTGGGGCCCTACGAGCAGTACTTC. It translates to CASSLLGPYEQYF. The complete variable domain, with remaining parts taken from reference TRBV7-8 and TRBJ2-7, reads GAGVSQSPRYKVAKRGQDVALRCDPISGHVSLFWYQQALGQGPEFLTYFQNEAQLDKSGLPSDRFFAERPEGSVSTLKIQRTQQEDSAVYLCASSLLGPYEQYFGPGTRLTVT.

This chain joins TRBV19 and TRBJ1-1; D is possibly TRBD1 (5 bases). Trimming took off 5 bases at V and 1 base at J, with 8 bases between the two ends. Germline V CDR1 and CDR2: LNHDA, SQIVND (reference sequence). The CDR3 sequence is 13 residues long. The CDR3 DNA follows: TGTGCCAGTAGTTCGAGGGGGAACACTGAAGCTTTCTTT. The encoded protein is CASSSRGNTEAFF.

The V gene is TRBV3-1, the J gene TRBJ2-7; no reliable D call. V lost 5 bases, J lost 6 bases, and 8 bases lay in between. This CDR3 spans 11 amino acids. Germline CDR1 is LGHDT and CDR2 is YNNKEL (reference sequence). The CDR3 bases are TGTGCCAGCAGCTCTACGGCCGAGCAGTACTTC. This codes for CASSSTAEQYF.

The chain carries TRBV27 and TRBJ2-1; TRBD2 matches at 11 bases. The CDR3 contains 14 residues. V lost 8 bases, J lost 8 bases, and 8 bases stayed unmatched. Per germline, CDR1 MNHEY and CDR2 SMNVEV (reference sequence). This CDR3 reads CASGRGTSGDEQFF. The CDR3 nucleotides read TGTGCCAGCGGCCGAGGGACTAGCGGCGATGAGCAGTTCTTC.

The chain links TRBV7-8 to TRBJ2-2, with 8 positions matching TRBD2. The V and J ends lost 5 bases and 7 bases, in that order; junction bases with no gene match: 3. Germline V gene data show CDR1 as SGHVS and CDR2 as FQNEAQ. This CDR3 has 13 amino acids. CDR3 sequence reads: CASSPGGVGELFF. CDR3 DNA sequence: TGTGCCAGCAGCCCCGGGGGGGTCGGGGAGCTGTTTTTT.

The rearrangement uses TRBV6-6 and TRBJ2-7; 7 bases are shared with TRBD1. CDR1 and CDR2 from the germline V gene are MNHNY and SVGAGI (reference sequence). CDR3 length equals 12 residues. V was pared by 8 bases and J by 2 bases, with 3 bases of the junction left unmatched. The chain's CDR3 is CASRQGPYEQYF. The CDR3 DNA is TGTGCCAGCCGACAGGGACCCTACGAGCAGTACTTC.

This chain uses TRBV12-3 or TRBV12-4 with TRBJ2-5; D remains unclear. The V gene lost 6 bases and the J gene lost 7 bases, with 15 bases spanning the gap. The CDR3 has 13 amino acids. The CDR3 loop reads CASSPRRAGTQYF. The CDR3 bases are TGTGCCAGCAGCCCCCGCCGAGCAGGGACCCAGTACTTC.